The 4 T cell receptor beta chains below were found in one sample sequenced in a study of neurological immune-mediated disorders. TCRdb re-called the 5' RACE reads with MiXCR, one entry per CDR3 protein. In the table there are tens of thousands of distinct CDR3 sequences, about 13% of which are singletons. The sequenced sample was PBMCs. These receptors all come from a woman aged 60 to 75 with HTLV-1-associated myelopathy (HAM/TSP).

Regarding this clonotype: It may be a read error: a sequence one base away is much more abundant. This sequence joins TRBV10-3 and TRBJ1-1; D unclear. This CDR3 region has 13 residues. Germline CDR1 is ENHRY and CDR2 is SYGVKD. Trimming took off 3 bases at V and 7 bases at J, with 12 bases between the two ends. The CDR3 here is CAISDSRPREAFF. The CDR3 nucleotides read TGTGCCATCAGTGATTCCCGACCACGTGAAGCTTTCTTT.

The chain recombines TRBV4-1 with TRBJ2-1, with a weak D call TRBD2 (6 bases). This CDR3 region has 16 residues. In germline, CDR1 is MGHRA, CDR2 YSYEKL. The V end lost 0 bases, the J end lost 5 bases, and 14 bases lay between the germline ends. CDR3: CASSQDFGSKHNEQFF. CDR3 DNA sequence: TGCGCCAGCAGCCAAGATTTCGGGAGTAAACACAATGAGCAGTTCTTC.

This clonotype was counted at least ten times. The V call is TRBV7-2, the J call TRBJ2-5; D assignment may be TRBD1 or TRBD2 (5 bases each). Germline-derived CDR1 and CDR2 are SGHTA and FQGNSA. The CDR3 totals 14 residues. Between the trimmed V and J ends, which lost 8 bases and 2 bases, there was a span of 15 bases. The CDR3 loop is CASAKRGFQETQYF. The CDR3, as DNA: TGTGCCAGCGCAAAGAGGGGATTTCAAGAGACCCAGTACTTC.

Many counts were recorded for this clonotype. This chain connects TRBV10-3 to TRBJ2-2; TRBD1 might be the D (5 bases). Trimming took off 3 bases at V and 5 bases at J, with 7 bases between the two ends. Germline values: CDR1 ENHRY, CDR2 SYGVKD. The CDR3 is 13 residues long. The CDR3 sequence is CAISEGVTGELFF. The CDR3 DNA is TGTGCCATCAGTGAAGGGGTAACCGGGGAGCTGTTTTTT.